Sequencing of this T cell receptor (beta chain) was carried out in a study of T cell responses to AZD1222 COVID-19 vaccine. On this clone: Its specificity is unknown.

Germline CDR1 reads SGHNT; CDR2 reads YENEEA. The CDR3 has 15 residues. Trimming at V came to 5 bases and at J to 0 bases, leaving 7 bases not matched to a gene. Data came from immunoSEQ multiplex PCR; TCRdb stores just in-frame clones and leaves some out. The sample holds tens of thousands of clones, roughly nine tenths seen once. General study results and limits: The span of vaccine-associated CD4 TCRs extended across spike, with dominance at 160-218 and 743-854. In a largely white British group with more females than males, clonal diversity was possibly underestimated. Close to half of spike-specific TCRs reportedly recognize unmutated variant regions.

This chain links TRBV11-3 with TRBJ2-7, with 7 bases fitting TRBD1. The clonotype comes from an adult in good health. This sample comprised peripheral blood, obtained on day 0 of AZD1222 vaccination. The CDR3 region is CASSPYRDSSYEQYF. The CDR3 bases are TGTGCCAGCAGCCCTTATCGGGACAGCTCCTACGAGCAGTACTTC.